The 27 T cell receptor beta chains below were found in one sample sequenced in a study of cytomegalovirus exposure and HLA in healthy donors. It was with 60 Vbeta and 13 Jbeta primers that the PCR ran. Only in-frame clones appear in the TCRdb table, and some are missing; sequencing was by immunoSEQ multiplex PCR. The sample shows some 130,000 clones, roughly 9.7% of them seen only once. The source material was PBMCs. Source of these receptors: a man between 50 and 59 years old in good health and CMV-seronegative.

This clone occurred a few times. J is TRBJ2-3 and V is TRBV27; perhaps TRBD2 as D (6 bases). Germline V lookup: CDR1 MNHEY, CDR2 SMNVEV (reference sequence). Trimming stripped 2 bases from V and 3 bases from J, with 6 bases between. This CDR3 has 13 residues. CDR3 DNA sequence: TGTGCCAGCAGTTTACGGGGGACAGATACGCAGTATTTT. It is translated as CASSLRGTDTQYF.

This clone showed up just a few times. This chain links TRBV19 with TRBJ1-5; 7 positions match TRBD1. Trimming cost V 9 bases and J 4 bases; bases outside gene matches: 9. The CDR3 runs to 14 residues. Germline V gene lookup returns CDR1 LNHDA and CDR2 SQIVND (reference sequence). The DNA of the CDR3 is TGTGCCAGCTCGGGACAGAGAGGGAATCAGCCCCAGCATTTT. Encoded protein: CASSGQRGNQPQHF.

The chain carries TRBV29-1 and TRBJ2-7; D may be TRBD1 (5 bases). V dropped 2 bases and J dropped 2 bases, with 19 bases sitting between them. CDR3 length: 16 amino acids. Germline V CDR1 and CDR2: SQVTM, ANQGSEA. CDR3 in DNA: TGCAGCGTTGAACTCAGAACGGCAGGGTCCCCCTACGAGCAGTACTTC. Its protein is CSVELRTAGSPYEQYF.

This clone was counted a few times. The CDR3 nucleotides are TGTGCCAGTAAAGGGGGTCAAGAGACCCAGTACTTC. This translates into CASKGGQETQYF. The chain carries TRBV19 and TRBJ2-5; tentative D call: TRBD1 (6 bases). The CDR3 length is 12 residues. The V gene lost 7 bases and the J gene lost 2 bases, with 8 bases spanning the gap. CDR1 and CDR2 from the germline V gene are LNHDA and SQIVND (reference sequence).

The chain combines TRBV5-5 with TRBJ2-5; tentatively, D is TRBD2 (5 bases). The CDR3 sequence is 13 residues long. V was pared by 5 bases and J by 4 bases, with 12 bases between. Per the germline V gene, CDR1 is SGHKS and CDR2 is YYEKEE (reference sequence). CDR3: CASSPGGAETQYF. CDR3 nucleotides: TGTGCCAGCAGTCCCGGAGGAGCAGAGACCCAGTACTTC.

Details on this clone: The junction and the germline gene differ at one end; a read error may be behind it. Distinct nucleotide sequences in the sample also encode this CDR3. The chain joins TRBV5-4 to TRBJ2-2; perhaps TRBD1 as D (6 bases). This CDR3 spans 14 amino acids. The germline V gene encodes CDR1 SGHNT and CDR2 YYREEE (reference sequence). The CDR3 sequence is CASSLGAGPGELFF. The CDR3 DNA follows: TGCGCCAGCAGCTTGGGGGCAGGCCCCGGGGAGCTGTTTTTT.

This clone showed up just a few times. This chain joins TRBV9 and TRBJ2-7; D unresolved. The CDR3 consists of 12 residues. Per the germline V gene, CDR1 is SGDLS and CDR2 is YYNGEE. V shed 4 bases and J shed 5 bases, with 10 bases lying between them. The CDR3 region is CASSPDFNEQYF. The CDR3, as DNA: TGTGCCAGCAGCCCAGACTTCAACGAGCAGTACTTC.

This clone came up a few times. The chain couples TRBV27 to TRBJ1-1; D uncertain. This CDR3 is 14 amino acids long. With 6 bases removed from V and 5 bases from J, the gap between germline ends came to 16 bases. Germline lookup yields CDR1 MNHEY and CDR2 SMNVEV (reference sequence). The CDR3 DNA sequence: TGTGCCAGCAGGCTACGGGGAGGTGGGACTGAAGCTTTCTTT. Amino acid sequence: CASRLRGGGTEAFF.

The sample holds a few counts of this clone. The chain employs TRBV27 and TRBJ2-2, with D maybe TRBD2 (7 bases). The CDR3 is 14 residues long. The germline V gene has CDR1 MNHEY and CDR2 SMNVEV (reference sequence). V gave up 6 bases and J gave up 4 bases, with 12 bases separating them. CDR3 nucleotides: TGTGCCAGCAGCGGGGGGCGCTCCACCGGGGAGCTGTTTTTT. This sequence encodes CASSGGRSTGELFF.

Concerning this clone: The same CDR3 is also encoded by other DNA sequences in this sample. This chain's CDR3 is CASSIQGLYGYTF. Written as DNA, the CDR3 is TGTGCCAGTAGTATACAGGGGTTGTATGGCTACACCTTC. The chain joins TRBV19 to TRBJ1-2, with a tentative D call TRBD1 (6 bases). The length of the CDR3 is 13 residues. V gave up 2 bases and J gave up 5 bases, with 9 bases separating them. Germline CDR1 reads LNHDA; CDR2 reads SQIVND (reference sequence).

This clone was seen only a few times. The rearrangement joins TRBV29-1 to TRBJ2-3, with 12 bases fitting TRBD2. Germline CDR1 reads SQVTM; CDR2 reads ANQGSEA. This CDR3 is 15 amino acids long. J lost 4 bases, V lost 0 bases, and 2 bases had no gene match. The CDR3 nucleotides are TGCAGCGTTGAAGACCGGACTAGCGGGGCAGATACGCAGTATTTT. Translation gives CSVEDRTSGADTQYF.

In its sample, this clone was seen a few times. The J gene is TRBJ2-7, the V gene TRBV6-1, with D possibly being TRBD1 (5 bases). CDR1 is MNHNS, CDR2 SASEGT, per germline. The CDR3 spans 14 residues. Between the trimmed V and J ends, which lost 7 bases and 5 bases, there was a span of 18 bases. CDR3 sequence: CASTSLARDHEQYF. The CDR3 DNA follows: TGTGCCAGCACCTCATTGGCCAGGGATCACGAGCAGTACTTC.

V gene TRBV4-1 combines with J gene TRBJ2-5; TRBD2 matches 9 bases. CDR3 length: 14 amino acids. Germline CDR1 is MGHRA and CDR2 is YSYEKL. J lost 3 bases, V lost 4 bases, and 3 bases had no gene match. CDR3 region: CASSPTSGKETQYF. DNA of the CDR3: TGCGCCAGCAGCCCGACTAGCGGTAAAGAGACCCAGTACTTC.

In DNA, the CDR3 is TGTGCCAGCAGTGAAACGGCGGGGCCAGAGCCCCAGCATTTT. Amino acids: CASSETAGPEPQHF. The chain combines TRBV6-1 with TRBJ1-5; a weak D match, TRBD1 (5 bases). Between the trimmed V and J ends, which lost 2 bases and 8 bases, there was a span of 13 bases. This CDR3 has 14 residues. Per germline, CDR1 MNHNS and CDR2 SASEGT.

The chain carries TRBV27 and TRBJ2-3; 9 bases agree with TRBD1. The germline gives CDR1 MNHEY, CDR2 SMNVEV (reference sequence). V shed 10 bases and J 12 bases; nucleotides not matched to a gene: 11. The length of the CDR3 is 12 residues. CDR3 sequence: CATILPGQGQYF. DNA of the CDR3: TGTGCCACAATACTGCCGGGACAGGGCCAGTATTTT.

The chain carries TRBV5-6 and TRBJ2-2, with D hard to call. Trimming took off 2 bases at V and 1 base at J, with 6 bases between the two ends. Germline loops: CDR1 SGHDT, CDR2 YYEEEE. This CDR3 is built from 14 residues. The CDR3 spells CASSFTQNTGELFF. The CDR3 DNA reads TGTGCCAGCAGCTTTACACAGAACACCGGGGAGCTGTTTTTT.

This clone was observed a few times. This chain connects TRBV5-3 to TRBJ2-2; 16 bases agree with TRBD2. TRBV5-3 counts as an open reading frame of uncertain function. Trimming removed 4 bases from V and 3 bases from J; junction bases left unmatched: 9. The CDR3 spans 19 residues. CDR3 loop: CARSPERGLAGGDTGELFF. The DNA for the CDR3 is TGTGCCAGAAGCCCGGAACGGGGACTAGCGGGAGGGGACACCGGGGAGCTGTTTTTT.

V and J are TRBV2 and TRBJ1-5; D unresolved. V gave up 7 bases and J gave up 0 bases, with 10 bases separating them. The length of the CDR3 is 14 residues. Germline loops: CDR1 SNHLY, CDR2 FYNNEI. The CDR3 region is CASKPQYSNQPQHF. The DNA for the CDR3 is TGTGCCAGCAAGCCCCAATATAGCAATCAGCCCCAGCATTTT.

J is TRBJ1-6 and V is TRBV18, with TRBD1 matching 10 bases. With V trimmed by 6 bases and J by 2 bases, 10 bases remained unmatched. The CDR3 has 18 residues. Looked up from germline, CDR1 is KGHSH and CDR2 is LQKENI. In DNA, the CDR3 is TGTGCCAGCTCGAGGTCGACAGGGGGCAGCGCCTATAATTCACCCCTCCACTTT. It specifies CASSRSTGGSAYNSPLHF. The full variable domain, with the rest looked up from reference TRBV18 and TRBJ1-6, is NAGVMQNPRHLVRRRGQEARLRCSPMKGHSHVYWYRQLPEEGLKFMVYLQKENIIDESGMPKERFSAEFPKEGPSILRIQQVVRGDSAAYFCASSRSTGGSAYNSPLHFGNGTRLTVT.

The CDR3 bases are TGTGCCAGCTCCTTCATGATGCGGGATTCGTTTGCCGGGGAGCTGTTTTTT. This sequence encodes CASSFMMRDSFAGELFF. The chain recombines TRBV18 with TRBJ2-2; D is possibly TRBD2 (6 bases). Trimming left V 6 bases short and J 6 bases short, with 23 bases between. The CDR3 sequence is 17 residues long. Per the germline V gene, CDR1 is KGHSH and CDR2 is LQKENI.

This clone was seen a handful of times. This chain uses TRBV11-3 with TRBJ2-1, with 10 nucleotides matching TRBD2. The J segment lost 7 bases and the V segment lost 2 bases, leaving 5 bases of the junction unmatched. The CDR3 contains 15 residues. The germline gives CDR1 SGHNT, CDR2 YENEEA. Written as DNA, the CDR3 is TGTGCCAGCAGCTTATTTAGCGGGAGGCTTAATGAGCAGTTCTTC. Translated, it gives CASSLFSGRLNEQFF.

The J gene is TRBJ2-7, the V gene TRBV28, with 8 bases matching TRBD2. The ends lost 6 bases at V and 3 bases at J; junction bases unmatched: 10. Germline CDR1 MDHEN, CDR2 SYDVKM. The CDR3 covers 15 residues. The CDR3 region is CASSQGGGRIYEQYF. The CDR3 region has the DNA TGTGCCAGCAGCCAGGGTGGCGGGAGGATCTACGAGCAGTACTTC.

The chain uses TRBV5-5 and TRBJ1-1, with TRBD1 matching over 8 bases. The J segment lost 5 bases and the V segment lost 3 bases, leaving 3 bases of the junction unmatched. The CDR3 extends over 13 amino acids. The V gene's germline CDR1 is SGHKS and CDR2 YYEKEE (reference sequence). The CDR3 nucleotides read TGTGCCAGCAGCTGGACAGGGCGTACTGAAGCTTTCTTT. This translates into CASSWTGRTEAFF.

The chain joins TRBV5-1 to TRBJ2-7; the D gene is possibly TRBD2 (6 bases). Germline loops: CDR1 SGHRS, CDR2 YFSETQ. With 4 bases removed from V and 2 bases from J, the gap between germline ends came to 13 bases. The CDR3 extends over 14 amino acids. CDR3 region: CASSRDSQAYEQYF. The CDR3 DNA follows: TGCGCCAGCAGCCGGGACTCGCAGGCCTACGAGCAGTACTTC.

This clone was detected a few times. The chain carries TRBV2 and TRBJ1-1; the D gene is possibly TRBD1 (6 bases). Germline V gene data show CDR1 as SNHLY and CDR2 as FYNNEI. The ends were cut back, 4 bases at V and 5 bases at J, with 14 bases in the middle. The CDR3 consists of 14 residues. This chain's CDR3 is CASSGQGIGTEAFF. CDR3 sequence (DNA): TGTGCCAGCAGTGGTCAGGGGATTGGTACTGAAGCTTTCTTT.

The DNA of the CDR3 is TGCGCCAGCAGCCAAGGACAACGAGGGAGCGGGGAGACCCAGTACTTC. Translated, it gives CASSQGQRGSGETQYF. The genes are TRBV4-1 and TRBJ2-5, with a possible D match to TRBD2 (6 bases). V lost 1 base and J 5 bases, leaving 17 bases between the germline ends. Germline loops: CDR1 MGHRA, CDR2 YSYEKL. The CDR3 extends over 16 amino acids.

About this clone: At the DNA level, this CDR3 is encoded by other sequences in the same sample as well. CDR3 sequence reads: CAWSVLGGGTGELFF. The CDR3 bases are TGTGCCTGGAGTGTACTGGGCGGGGGGACCGGGGAGCTGTTTTTT. V is TRBV30 and J is TRBJ2-2, with 8 bases fitting TRBD2. There are 15 residues in the CDR3. In germline, CDR1 is GTSNPN, CDR2 SVGIG (reference sequence). V was clipped by 0 bases and J by 5 bases; unmatched bases: 5.